These T cell receptor beta chains were read from a single sample in a study of shared clonotypes between healthy human individuals. Using immunoSEQ multiplex PCR, the repertoire was profiled, and TCRdb retains in-frame clones only, with some absent. The top ten clones hold around 0.3% of a sample with roughly 600,000 clones, roughly 98% of them seen once. Sequenced: naive CD8+ T cells sorted from blood. These receptor sequences come from a man aged 30 to 45 in good health. Each CDR3 is given with its conserved first and last residue. Fields, in order: clone size, J gene, V gene, D gene, CDR3 DNA, CDR3 protein. D genes are given only for firm matches. Size is stated for part of the rows, as once, few or many counts, or as a class when the clone is expanded.

>.|TRBJ2-3|TRBV7-3|.
TGTGCCAGCAGCTTAATTCCGGGAGCAGATACGCAGTATTTT
CASSLIPGADTQYF
>.|TRBJ2-1|TRBV11-2|TRBD2
TGTGCCAGCAGCTTTCAGGGAGGGTCCTACAATGAGCAGTTCTTC
CASSFQGGSYNEQFF
>once|TRBJ2-1|TRBV27|TRBD2
TGTGCCAGCAATAGAGCCGCTAGCGGGCAATACAATGAGCAGTTCTTC
CASNRAASGQYNEQFF
>.|TRBJ1-2|TRBV7-8|.
TGTGCCAGCAGCTTAGAAGGAGGGCAGCTTAACTATGGCTACACCTTC
CASSLEGGQLNYGYTF
>.|TRBJ2-1|TRBV6-1|.
TGTGCCAGCAGTGAAGTAGGGGAGCAGTTCTTC
CASSEVGEQFF
>.|TRBJ1-2|TRBV9|.
TGTGCCAGCAGCGAGAGCCAAGGCGTTTATGGCTACACCTTC
CASSESQGVYGYTF
>.|TRBJ2-4|TRBV2|.
TGTGCCAGCAGTGAAGCTTTGGGACTCCAACTAGCCAAAAACATTCAGTACTTC
CASSEALGLQLAKNIQYF
>.|TRBJ2-1|TRBV7-8|.
TGTGCCAGCAGCTTAGTGGGCAGGAAGACTGGCTTGTTCTACAATGAGCAGTTCTTC
CASSLVGRKTGLFYNEQFF
>.|TRBJ1-5|TRBV27|TRBD1
TGTGCCAGCAGTCGACAGGGACTCAATCAGCCCCAGCATTTT
CASSRQGLNQPQHF
>.|TRBJ2-7|TRBV6-5|.
TGTGCCAGCAGTTATGGGCGGGACTACGAGCAGTACTTC
CASSYGRDYEQYF
>.|TRBJ2-2|TRBV9|.
TGTGCCAGCAGCGCACGAACAGGGAGGCCCGGGGAGCTGTTTTTT
CASSARTGRPGELFF
>.|TRBJ2-1|TRBV5-4|.
TGTGCCAGCAGCCCGCCGGACAGCTCCTACAATGAGCAGTTCTTC
CASSPPDSSYNEQFF
>.|TRBJ2-1|TRBV6-5|TRBD2
TGTGCCAGCAGTTCTACTAGCGGCTCCTACAATGAGCAGTTCTTC
CASSSTSGSYNEQFF
>once|TRBJ2-5|TRBV18|.
TGTGCCAGCTCACCACCTATGGAGACCCAGTACTTC
CASSPPMETQYF
>.|TRBJ2-5|TRBV29-1|TRBD2
TGCAGCGTTGCTCAGCGCGGGGGAGAGACCCAGTACTTC
CSVAQRGGETQYF
>.|TRBJ1-4|TRBV27|TRBD1
TGTGCCAGCAGCAGACAGGGTGGGACTGAAAAACTGTTTTTT
CASSRQGGTEKLFF
>.|TRBJ1-5|TRBV15|.
TGTGCCACCAGCAGAGATCTCTCGGCCCCTTCAAATCAGCCCCAGCATTTT
CATSRDLSAPSNQPQHF
>.|TRBJ2-3|TRBV27|.
TGTGCCAGCAGTCCCCAGGGCGGGACCAGCACAGATACGCAGTATTTT
CASSPQGGTSTDTQYF
>.|TRBJ2-1|TRBV29-1|TRBD2
TGCAGCGTTGGCGGGAGCTCCTACAATGAGCAGTTCTTC
CSVGGSSYNEQFF
>.|TRBJ2-7|TRBV6-1|.
TGTGCCAGCAGTGAATCAACCGTCGCGCTGGAGCAGTACTTC
CASSESTVALEQYF
>.|TRBJ2-2|TRBV7-8|.
TGTGCCAGCAGCCGATTGGGGGGGGCGGAAGAGCTGTTTTTT
CASSRLGGAEELFF
>.|TRBJ2-2|TRBV11-3|TRBD1
TGTGCCAGCAGCCCGCGGACAGGGGGGGCACCGAACACCGGGGAGCTGTTTTTT
CASSPRTGGAPNTGELFF
>.|TRBJ1-1|TRBV14|.
TGTGCCAGCAGCCAAGGGGTCACGGAAGCTTTCTTT
CASSQGVTEAFF
>.|TRBJ2-7|TRBV27|.
TGTGCCAGCAGCTTAGGACAGTCCTACGAGCAGTACTTC
CASSLGQSYEQYF
>.|TRBJ2-7|TRBV19|.
TGTGCCAGTAGTATCAGCGGATCCTACGAGCAGTACTTC
CASSISGSYEQYF
>.|TRBJ1-2|TRBV11-2|.
TGTGCCAGCAGCTTTTTTACGGCCAGGGACTATGGCTACACCTTC
CASSFFTARDYGYTF